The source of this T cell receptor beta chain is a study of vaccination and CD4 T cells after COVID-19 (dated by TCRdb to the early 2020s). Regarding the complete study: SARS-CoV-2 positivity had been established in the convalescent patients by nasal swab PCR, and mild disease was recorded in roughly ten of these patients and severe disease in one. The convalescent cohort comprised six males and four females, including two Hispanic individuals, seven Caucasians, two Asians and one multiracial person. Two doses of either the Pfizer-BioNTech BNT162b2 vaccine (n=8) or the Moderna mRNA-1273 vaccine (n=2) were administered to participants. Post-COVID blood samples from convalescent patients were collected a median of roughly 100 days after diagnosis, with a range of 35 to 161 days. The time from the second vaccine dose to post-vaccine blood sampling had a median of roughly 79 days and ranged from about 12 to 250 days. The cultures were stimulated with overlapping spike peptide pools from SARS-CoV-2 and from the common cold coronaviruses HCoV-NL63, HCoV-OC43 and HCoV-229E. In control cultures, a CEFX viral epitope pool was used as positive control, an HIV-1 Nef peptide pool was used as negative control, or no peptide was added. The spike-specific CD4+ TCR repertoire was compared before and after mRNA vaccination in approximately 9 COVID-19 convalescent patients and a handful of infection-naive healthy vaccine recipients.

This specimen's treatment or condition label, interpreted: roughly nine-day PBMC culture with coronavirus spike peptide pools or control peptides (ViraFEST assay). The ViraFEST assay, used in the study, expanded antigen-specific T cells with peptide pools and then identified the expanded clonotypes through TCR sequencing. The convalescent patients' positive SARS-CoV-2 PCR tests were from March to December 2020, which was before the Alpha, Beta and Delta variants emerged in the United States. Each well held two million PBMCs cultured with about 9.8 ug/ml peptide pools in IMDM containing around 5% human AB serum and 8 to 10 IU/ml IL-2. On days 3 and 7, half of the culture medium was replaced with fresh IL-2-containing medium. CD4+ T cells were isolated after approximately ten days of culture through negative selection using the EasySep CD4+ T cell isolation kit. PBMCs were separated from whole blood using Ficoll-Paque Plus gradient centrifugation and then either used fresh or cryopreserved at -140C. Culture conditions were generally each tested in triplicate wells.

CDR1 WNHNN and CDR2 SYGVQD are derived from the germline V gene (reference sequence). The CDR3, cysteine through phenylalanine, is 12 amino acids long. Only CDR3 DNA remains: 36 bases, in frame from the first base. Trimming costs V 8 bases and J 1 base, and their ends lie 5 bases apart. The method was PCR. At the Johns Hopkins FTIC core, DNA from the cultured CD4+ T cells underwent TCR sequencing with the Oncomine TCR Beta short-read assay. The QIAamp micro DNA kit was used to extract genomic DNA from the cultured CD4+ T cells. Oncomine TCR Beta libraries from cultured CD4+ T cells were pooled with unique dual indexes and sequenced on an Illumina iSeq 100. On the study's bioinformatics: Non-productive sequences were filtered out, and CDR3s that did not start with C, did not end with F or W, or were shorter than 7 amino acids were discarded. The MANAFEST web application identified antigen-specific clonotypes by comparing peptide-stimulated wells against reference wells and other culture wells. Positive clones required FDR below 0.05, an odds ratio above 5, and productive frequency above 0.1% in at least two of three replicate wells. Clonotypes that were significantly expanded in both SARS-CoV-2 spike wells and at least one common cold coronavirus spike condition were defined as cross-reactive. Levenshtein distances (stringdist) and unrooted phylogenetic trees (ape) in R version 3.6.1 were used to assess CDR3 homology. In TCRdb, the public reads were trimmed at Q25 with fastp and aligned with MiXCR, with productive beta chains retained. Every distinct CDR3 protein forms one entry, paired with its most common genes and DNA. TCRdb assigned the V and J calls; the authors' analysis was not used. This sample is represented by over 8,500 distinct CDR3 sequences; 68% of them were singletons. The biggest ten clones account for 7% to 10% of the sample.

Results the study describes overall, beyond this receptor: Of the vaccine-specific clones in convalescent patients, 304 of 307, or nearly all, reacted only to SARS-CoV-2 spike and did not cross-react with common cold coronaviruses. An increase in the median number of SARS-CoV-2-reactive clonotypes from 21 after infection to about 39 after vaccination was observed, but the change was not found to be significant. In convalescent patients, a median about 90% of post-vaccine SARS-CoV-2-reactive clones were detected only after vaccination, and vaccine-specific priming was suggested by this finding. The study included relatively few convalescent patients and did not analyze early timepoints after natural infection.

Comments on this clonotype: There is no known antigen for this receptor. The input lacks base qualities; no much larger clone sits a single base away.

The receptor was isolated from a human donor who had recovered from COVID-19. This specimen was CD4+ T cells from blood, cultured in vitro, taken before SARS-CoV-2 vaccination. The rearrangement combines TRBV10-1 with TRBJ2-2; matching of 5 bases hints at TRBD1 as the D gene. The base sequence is TGCGCCAGCGGACAGAACACCGGGGAGCTGTTTTTT. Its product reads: CASGQNTGELFF.